One T cell receptor beta chain is described in this entry. TCRdb re-called the 5' RACE reads and gives one entry per CDR3 protein, without DNA. The sample holds 550,000 to 600,000 distinct CDR3 sequences. The length of the CDR3 is 13 residues. Germline values: CDR1 MNHEY, CDR2 SMNVEV (reference sequence). This specimen comes from a study of T cells expressing NK-cell markers. This TCR derives from a man between 18 and 35 years old in good health. This chain joins TRBV27 and TRBJ2-4; TCRdb names TRBD2, which stays unverified in the absence of DNA. The sample was blood T cells: a sorted CD56 or NKG2C T cell subset, CD4+ or CD8+ T cells, or bulk PBMC T cells (not recorded which). CDR3 protein: CASTSFGKNIQYF.